The 20 T cell receptor beta chains reported below all come from one sample, sequenced in a study of tumor and adjacent non-tumor tissue in lung cancer. RNA was extracted from bulk tissue without any cell sorting. More than 3 cm separated this lung sample from the edge of the tumor. TCRbeta libraries were built with three rounds of nested PCR, modified from ARM-PCR. TCRdb passed the multiplex PCR reads through MiXCR, listing each CDR3 protein once. This table has around 82,000 distinct CDR3 sequences, 80% to 90% appearing once. Input material: distant non-tumor lung tissue. The receptors shown here come from a man between 60 and 75 years old with non-small cell lung cancer.

The V gene is TRBV6-1, the J gene TRBJ2-2, with D unclear. This CDR3 is built from 11 residues. Trimming pared 6 bases from V and 13 bases from J, leaving 12 bases between. In germline, CDR1 is MNHNS, CDR2 SASEGT. The CDR3, as DNA: TGTGCCAGCAGGGGGTCCGGTGGGCTGTTTTTT. Translation: CASRGSGGLFF.

This clonotype occurred many times. The rearrangement links TRBV4-2 to TRBJ2-2; unclear D gene. The CDR3 extends over 15 amino acids. Trimming left V 1 base short and J 6 bases short, with 12 bases between. Germline-derived CDR1 and CDR2 are LGHNA and YNFKEQ. The CDR3 loop is CASSQANNMPGELFF. The CDR3 nucleotides are TGTGCCAGCAGCCAAGCGAATAATATGCCCGGGGAGCTGTTTTTT.

In regard to this clonotype: At one end, the junction sequence differs from germline, possibly due to a read error. The rearrangement links TRBV20-1 to TRBJ2-7; D gene unclear. CDR3 size: 12 residues. From germline, CDR1 is DFQATT and CDR2 SNEGSKA (reference sequence). The CDR3: CSVNAVTYERYF. CDR3 DNA sequence: TGCAGTGTTAATGCGGTCACCTACGAGCGGTACTTC.

Remarks on this clonotype: Lacking the conserved final phenylalanine or tryptophan, this CDR3 likely reflects a read error. The CDR3 protein is CASSLVTGGYTEAFY. The CDR3 DNA is TGTGCCAGCAGCTTAGTAACAGGAGGGTACACTGAAGCTTTCTAT. This rearrangement joins TRBV11-2 to TRBJ1-1; a weak D match, TRBD1 (5 bases). CDR3 length: 15 amino acids. Trimming left V 1 base short and J 3 bases short, with 12 bases between. From germline, CDR1 is SGHAT and CDR2 FQNNGV.

With respect to this clonotype: This CDR3 fails to terminate in the conserved phenylalanine or tryptophan, so it likely reflects a read error. The rearrangement links TRBV11-1 to TRBJ2-7; 7 bases are a match to TRBD2. CDR3 size: 15 residues. V gave up 5 bases and J gave up 8 bases; unmatched junction bases: 15. Germline values: CDR1 SGHAT, CDR2 FQDESV (reference sequence). The CDR3 sequence: CASSRTSGTAYKQYS. The DNA of the CDR3 is TGTGCCAGCAGCAGGACCAGCGGGACGGCATACAAGCAGTACTCC.

Concerning this clonotype: An end of the junction does not agree with germline; a read error may underlie this. This chain links TRBV20-1 with TRBJ2-3; D is possibly TRBD1 or TRBD2 (7 bases each). The CDR3 is made up of 14 amino acids. Germline V gene sequence: CDR1 DFQATT, CDR2 SNEGSKA (reference sequence). The CDR3: CSTRGGQNTGTQYF. The CDR3, as DNA: TGCAGTACTAGGGGGGGACAGAACACAGGTACGCAGTATTTT.

The V gene is TRBV11-3, the J gene TRBJ2-1, with D hard to call. Germline V CDR1 and CDR2: SGHNT, YENEEA. The CDR3 has 15 residues. Trimming stripped 1 base from V and 3 bases from J, with 10 bases between. DNA of the CDR3: TGTGCCAGCAGCTTAGCGGGCGGCTTCTACAATGAGCAGTTCTTC. Translating gives CASSLAGGFYNEQFF.

Many counts were recorded for this clonotype. The chain recombines TRBV5-4 with TRBJ2-7; 10 positions match TRBD1. The ends lost 4 bases at V and 6 bases at J; junction bases unmatched: 10. From germline, CDR1 is SGHNT and CDR2 YYREEE (reference sequence). The CDR3 contains 15 residues. The CDR3 region has the DNA TGTGCCAGCAGCCCCCGGGACAGGGGTCTAGGCGAGCAGTACTTC. As protein: CASSPRDRGLGEQYF.

This clonotype has only one observation. Being one base from a much bigger clone, this may be a read error. The V gene is TRBV6-1, the J gene TRBJ1-1; D not resolved. The CDR3 runs to 11 residues. Germline V gene lookup returns CDR1 MNHNS and CDR2 SASEGT. With 2 bases removed from V and 12 bases from J, the gap between germline ends came to 10 bases. The CDR3 region has the DNA TGTGCCAGCAGTGAATCCCCGGTTACTTTCTTT. Protein sequence: CASSESPVTFF.

As to this clonotype: The junction does not match germline at one end; this may be a read error. The J gene is TRBJ2-2, the V gene TRBV11-2, with a weak D call TRBD2 (7 bases). Germline values: CDR1 SGHAT, CDR2 FQNNGV. The CDR3 extends over 17 amino acids. The CDR3 DNA is TGTGCCAGCAGCGACCCGGGGGGCGGGGGATTCGCCGGGAAGCTGTTTTTT. This sequence encodes CASSDPGGGGFAGKLFF.

Turning to this clonotype: A junction end diverges from the germline sequence, so it may reflect a read error. The rearrangement links TRBV6-5 to TRBJ2-1, with D possibly matching TRBD1 (5 bases). The CDR3 is made up of 17 amino acids. The germline CDR1 and CDR2 sequences are MNHEY and SVGAGI. In nucleotides, the CDR3 is TGTGCTAGCAGTTACTCTTACAGGCCGAGCTCCTACAATGCGCAGTTCTTC. Protein sequence: CASSYSYRPSSYNAQFF.

To note about this clonotype: Relative to the germline gene, one junction end is altered; a read error may explain this. This chain joins TRBV4-2 and TRBJ2-3; the D gene is possibly TRBD2 (7 bases). Germline-derived CDR1 and CDR2 are LGHNA and YNFKEQ. There are 19 residues in the CDR3. In nucleotides, the CDR3 is TGTACCAGCAGCCAAAGATGGTCTAGTGGGGGGGCTAGCACAGATACGCAGTATTTT. This sequence encodes CTSSQRWSSGGASTDTQYF.

For this clonotype: One end of the junction does not line up with germline, which may come from a read error. The chain couples TRBV20-1 to TRBJ2-5; D call uncertain. CDR1 is DFQATT, CDR2 SNEGSKA, per germline (reference sequence). CDR3 length: 15 residues. The CDR3 DNA follows: TGCAGTGCTAGTGATCAAGTCTCAGCGTCGGAGACTCAGTACTTC. Translation: CSASDQVSASETQYF.

Details on this clonotype: A junction end diverges from the germline sequence, so it may reflect a read error. The gene calls are TRBV11-2 and TRBJ1-5; no firm D call. The CDR3 is made up of 13 amino acids. The germline gives CDR1 SGHAT, CDR2 FQNNGV. The CDR3 nucleotides read TGTGCCAGCAGCTTTAAGAGGGAACAACCCCATCATTTT. Residues: CASSFKREQPHHF. Based on the CDR3 plus reference TRBV11-2 and TRBJ1-5, the full variable domain is EAGVAQSPRYKIIEKRQSVAFWCNPISGHATLYWYQQILGQGPKLLIQFQNNGVVDDSQLPKDRFSAERLKGVDSTLKIQPAKLEDSAVYLCASSFKREQPHHFGDGTRLSIL.

This rearrangement joins TRBV11-2 to TRBJ2-7; D may be TRBD2 (6 bases). CDR1 is SGHAT and CDR2 is FQNNGV in the germline V gene. V was clipped by 8 bases and J by 3 bases, with 20 bases between them. The CDR3 is 15 amino acids. The CDR3 loop reads CASCPELGGYYEQYF. The CDR3 nucleotides are TGTGCCAGCTGCCCTGAGCTGGGAGGTTACTACGAGCAGTACTTC.

This clonotype was counted a single time. The chain recombines TRBV20-1 with TRBJ2-5; perhaps TRBD1 as D (6 bases). The germline V gene has CDR1 DFQATT and CDR2 SNEGSKA (reference sequence). The length of the CDR3 is 16 residues. The V and J ends lost 2 bases and 8 bases respectively, with 24 bases between them. CDR3 sequence reads: CSARQGQGSSSDTQYF. In DNA, the CDR3 is TGCAGTGCTAGACAGGGGCAGGGCTCATCATCGGATACCCAGTACTTC.

Remarks on this clonotype: At one end the junction does not follow the germline gene, possibly because of a read error. V and J are TRBV20-1 and TRBJ1-1; TRBD1 might be the D (5 bases). The CDR3 runs 16 residues. Germline CDR1 reads DFQATT; CDR2 reads SNEGSKA (reference sequence). CDR3 residues: CSAPTGTKIMNTEAFF. CDR3 sequence (DNA): TGTAGTGCCCCGACCGGGACTAAGATCATGAACACTGAAGCTTTCTTT.

This clonotype appeared a few times. A much larger clone lies a single base off, so this may be a read error. CDR3: CASSLPVAGGPDNEQFF. CDR3 coding DNA: TGTGCCAGCAGCCTCCCGGTAGCGGGGGGGCCGGACAATGAGCAGTTCTTC. The rearrangement uses TRBV5-4 and TRBJ2-1, with 11 bases aligning to TRBD2. J lost 5 bases, V lost 4 bases, and 11 bases had no gene match. Germline assignment: CDR1 SGHNT and CDR2 YYREEE (reference sequence). The CDR3 has 17 amino acids.

The genes are TRBV4-3 and TRBJ1-3; the D is unclear. Germline V lookup: CDR1 LGHNA, CDR2 YSLEER. The V end was cut by 9 bases, the J end by 0 bases, with 18 bases between. The CDR3 totals 16 residues. The CDR3 DNA sequence: TGCGCCAGTAGCGACCGGGCGCGTGGCTCTGGAAACACCATATATTTT. It is translated as CASSDRARGSGNTIYF.

Comments on this clonotype: A much larger clone lies one base from this, so it may be a read error. CDR3 loop: CVSSLTSKNIQYF. In DNA form, the CDR3 reads TGTGTCAGCAGTTTAACTTCCAAAAACATTCAGTACTTC. The chain has TRBV28 and TRBJ2-4; D remains unclear. The CDR3 spans 13 residues. Germline V lookup: CDR1 MDHEN, CDR2 SYDVKM.